This T cell receptor beta chain was recorded in a study of T cells in Graves' hyperthyroidism and ophthalmopathy. The wider study: The blood sample was taken at first diagnosis, before treatment began.

To note about this clonotype: Its antigen is unidentified.

From RNA transcripts, TCR beta CDR3 regions were amplified. HTBI primers drove first-round RT-PCR of the TCR CDR3. Via MiXCR, TCRdb re-called the multiplex PCR reads, giving one row per CDR3 protein. The sample holds hundreds of thousands of distinct CDR3 sequences, around 15% seen once. The CDR3 has 14 amino acids. From germline, CDR1 is MNHEY and CDR2 SVGAGI. Trimming at V came to 2 bases and at J to 5 bases, leaving 5 bases not matched to a gene. Diagnoses rested on clinical symptoms, serum thyroxine and TRAb, thyroid ultrasound and orbital computed tomography. PBMCs were sourced from about 10 ml fresh peripheral blood. General observations from the study: Ophthalmopathy, which appeared later, was predicted by the model a median around 6.5 months before onset.

This sequence was found in a young woman with Graves' hyperthyroidism. The chain uses TRBV6-5 and TRBJ2-5, with 7 nucleotides matching TRBD2. Material: blood. The CDR3 is CASSYERGGETQYF. The CDR3 DNA reads TGTGCCAGCAGTTACGAGCGGGGTGGTGAGACCCAGTACTTC.